These T cell receptor beta chains were read from a single sample in a study of shared clonotypes between healthy human individuals. Repertoires were generated with immunoSEQ multiplex PCR, while TCRdb's copy carries only in-frame clones and drops some. This table has about 2.2 million clones, 93% appearing once. The sample taken for sequencing was naive CD8+ T cells from PBMCs. These receptors came from a man younger than 35 in good health. Some clones in this sample may be carry-over from other donors' samples. Each CDR3 is given with its conserved first and last residue. Clone sizes are given selectively: once, few, many, or a class where the clone is expanded.

TRBV11-2 - CASSLGTAVTAFF
TRBV7-9 - CASSLGSWETQYF
TRBV27 - CASSLLGGDEQYF
TRBV27 - CASSSLSDRDGTEAFF
TRBV9 - CASSVVFPDGTQYF
TRBV4-1 - CASSQDQDSTHRPQHF
TRBV7-9 - CASSSWEYYEQYF
TRBV7-8 - CASSPNLIGGFGNTIYF
TRBV28 - CASRGQGLTYEQYF
TRBV27 - CASSTRLSYEQYF
TRBV7-2 - CASSLAGQGINYEQYF
TRBV7-9 - CASSPRIAGGTYNEQFF
TRBV7-6 - CASSLAGSYTGELFF
TRBV27 - CASSPTDRSGTNVLTF
TRBV28 - CASSSLVQEGQPQHF
TRBV10-3 - CAISDGDEPRTEAFF
TRBV7-9 - CASSLVSRATEAFF
TRBV27 - CASSYGGVSEQFF
TRBV25-1 - CASMGPPYSTDTQYF
TRBV19 - CASSIRLPDTQYF
TRBV5-4 once CASSPDPTYEQYF
TRBV19 - CASRTGGYTSNQPQHF
TRBV29-1 once CSVELPGVRGNTIYF
TRBV5-8 - CASRLTSFYNEQFF
TRBV6-1 - CASSGHHGSYEQYF
TRBV6-5 - CASSKGQGAYYGYTF
TRBV19 - CASSIATGTQVNYGYTF
TRBV27 - CASSLPSTSGRIHEQYF
TRBV27 - CASSPRKGGSNYGYTF
TRBV9 - CASSVAPTGGKTEAFF
TRBV29-1 - CSGTQGAQETQYF
TRBV5-4 - CASSLLRDISNEQYF
TRBV7-2 - CASSFKETQYF
TRBV27 - CASSFTPSSGNTIYF
TRBV28 - CASTQAGRSRYGYTF
TRBV2 - CASSDRASRYGYTF
TRBV27 - CASSYLAGETDTQYF
TRBV7-9 - CASSLVKIAGTGELFF
TRBV5-1 - CASSGGRGEQFF
TRBV27 - CASSPTPNTGELFF
TRBV27 - CASSFGGMNTEAFF
TRBV7-8 - CASSLRVGAGQPQHF
TRBV10-2 - CASGGVSGERDKTYNEQFF
TRBV10-2 - CASRIRLAGGNNEQFF
TRBV20-1 few CSAQQETQYF
TRBV7-9 - CASSLLLAGTDTQYF
TRBV27 - CASSSYVDRNTEAFF
TRBV27 - CASIAAYNEQFF
TRBV2 - CASMAAQASTDTQYF
TRBV5-1 - CASSWENRAYEQYF
TRBV5-1 - CASRDIRLYEQYF
TRBV28 - CASSPGAVRWSGNTIYF